This entry features one T cell receptor beta chain sequence. The CDR3 extends over 14 amino acids. Germline CDR1 reads MNHEY; CDR2 reads SVGAGI. V was trimmed by 4 bases and J by 6 bases, leaving 16 bases between them. The source of the sample is a study of cytomegalovirus exposure and HLA in healthy donors. Researchers ran the PCR with 60 Vbeta and 13 Jbeta primers. Measured with immunoSEQ multiplex PCR; TCRdb has only the in-frame clones, and not every one. The table includes 150,000 to 200,000 clones, approximately 82% detected once. This chain connects TRBV6-5 to TRBJ2-7, with D possibly TRBD2 on 6 matching bases. Sequenced: PBMCs. The origin of this receptor is a man in his forties in good health and CMV-seropositive. CDR3 amino acids: CASSSPGLLVEQYF. DNA for the CDR3: TGTGCCAGCAGTTCCCCGGGACTCCTCGTCGAGCAGTACTTC.